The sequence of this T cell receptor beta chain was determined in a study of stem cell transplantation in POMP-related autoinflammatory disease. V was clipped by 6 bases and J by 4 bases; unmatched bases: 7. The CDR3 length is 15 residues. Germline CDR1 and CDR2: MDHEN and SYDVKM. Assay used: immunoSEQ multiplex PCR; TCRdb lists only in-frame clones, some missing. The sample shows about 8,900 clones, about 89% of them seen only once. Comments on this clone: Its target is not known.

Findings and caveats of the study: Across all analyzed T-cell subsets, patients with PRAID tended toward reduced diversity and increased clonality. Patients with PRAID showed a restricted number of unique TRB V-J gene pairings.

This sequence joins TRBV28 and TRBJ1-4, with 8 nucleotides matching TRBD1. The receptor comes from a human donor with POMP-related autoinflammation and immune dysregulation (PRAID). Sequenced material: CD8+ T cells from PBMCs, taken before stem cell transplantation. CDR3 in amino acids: CASSPPGGVNEKLFF. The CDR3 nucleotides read TGTGCCAGCAGCCCGCCAGGGGGCGTTAATGAAAAACTGTTTTTT.